These T cell receptor beta chains were read from a single sample in a study of blood T cell repertoires in COVID-19. Clones were read by immunoSEQ multiplex PCR, and TCRdb kept only the in-frame ones, dropping some. The repertoire holds approximately 300,000 clones, with approximately 90% as singletons. The sequencing sample was made of PBMCs or T cells enriched from blood (not recorded which). Every receptor here comes from a woman in her twenties or thirties who had been exposed to COVID-19. CDR3s include the opening cysteine and the closing phenylalanine or tryptophan. Clone size, where shown, is once, few, many, or a class for clones that have expanded.

v_call	j_call	clone_size	cdr3_aa
TRBV5-4	TRBJ1-3	-	CASSDRVANTIYF
TRBV6-4	TRBJ1-1	-	CASRGQGVNTEAFF
TRBV5-1	TRBJ2-7	-	CASSRGQLYEQYF
TRBV20-1	TRBJ1-3	-	CSAIDAGNSGNTIYF
TRBV20-1	TRBJ2-7	-	CSVRQGYEQYF
TRBV4-1	TRBJ1-5	-	CASSQGPPAGRQPQHF
TRBV21-1	TRBJ1-5	-	CASSTEGGTERVHQPQHF
TRBV13	TRBJ2-3	-	CASSLYEAVTDTQYF
TRBV6-5	TRBJ1-1	once	CASSIRGVMTEAFF
TRBV2	TRBJ1-2	-	CASKTGEANYGYTF
TRBV7-6	TRBJ1-2	once	CASSLGRQGSGGYTF
TRBV13	TRBJ1-5	-	CASSLSSGAQPQHF
TRBV2	TRBJ1-2	-	CASAQGNGYTF
TRBV7-2	TRBJ2-7	-	CASSKRGTYEQYF
TRBV3-1/TRBV3-2	TRBJ2-7	-	CASSQASEQYF
TRBV12-3/TRBV12-4	TRBJ2-1	once	CASSFSNEQFF
TRBV7-2	TRBJ1-2	-	CASSRPGQGGYGYTF
TRBV6-1	TRBJ2-1	-	CASSEFNNEQFF
TRBV29-1	TRBJ1-2	-	CSVAGTFHGYTF
TRBV30	TRBJ1-1	once	CAWRTGLYEWNTEAFF
TRBV3-1/TRBV3-2	TRBJ1-2	-	CASSQEILRGYTF
TRBV6-1	TRBJ1-2	-	CASSETGRDGYTF
TRBV20-1	TRBJ1-3	once	CSASSRDRVGNTIYF
TRBV7-2	TRBJ2-5	-	CASSYYHGQATQYF
TRBV5-1	TRBJ1-2	-	CADRDRGIYGYTF
TRBV14	TRBJ2-3	once	CASSSGGHSTDTQYF
TRBV5-4	TRBJ2-5	-	CASSFGGAGETQYF
TRBV4-3	TRBJ1-2	-	CASSQDRQGLIGYGYTF
TRBV6-2/TRBV6-3	TRBJ2-2	few	CASSTGNTGELFF
TRBV7-2	TRBJ2-1	-	CASTIRGGAENEQFF
TRBV10-3	TRBJ2-3	-	CAISDQGRLSTDTQYF
TRBV27	TRBJ1-3	-	CASSFDATSSGNTIYF
TRBV7-2	TRBJ2-1	-	CASRAADSYNEQFF
TRBV5-6	TRBJ1-2	few	CASSLLDYGYTF
TRBV4-2	TRBJ1-1	-	CASSQETGAVSNTEAFF
TRBV3-1/TRBV3-2	TRBJ2-1	-	CASSQDEGGSYNEQFF
TRBV6-5	TRBJ1-2	-	CASSYLRGDGYYGYTF
TRBV30	TRBJ2-5	-	CAWSVDYQETQYF
TRBV6-5	TRBJ1-2	-	CASSYDWTGDDGYTF
TRBV19	TRBJ2-5	-	CASSNPSGVGETQYF
TRBV9	TRBJ1-4	few	CASSVTGGGDEKLFF
TRBV29-1	TRBJ1-1	-	CSVEGSSGAGDTEAFF
TRBV7-3	TRBJ2-5	once	CASSPGGSETQYF
TRBV24-1	TRBJ2-3	-	CATSDLRQSPDTQYF
TRBV7-2	TRBJ1-2	-	CASSPPRQPWGYTF
TRBV4-1	TRBJ2-7	-	CASSQGGSDTGILFNPAYEQYF
TRBV27	TRBJ2-6	few	CASSPPVLGANVLTF
TRBV6-5	TRBJ1-1	-	CASRDLDRGWTEAFF
TRBV4-3	TRBJ1-1	-	CASSQVITSNTEAFF
TRBV25-1	TRBJ1-4	-	CASSEPLQGDEKLFF
TRBV19	TRBJ1-3	-	CASGQGYNSGNTIYF
TRBV5-1	TRBJ2-1	-	CASSHRDSSYNEQFF
TRBV29-1	TRBJ1-3	-	CSVGSSGNTIYF
TRBV3-1/TRBV3-2	TRBJ2-7	-	CASSLPPGLAGAEQYF